The sample holds a few counts of the clone carrying this TCR beta chain. This sample was included in a study of blood T cell repertoires in COVID-19. Study overall: Both acute and convalescent COVID-19 samples were obtained from the United States, Italy and Spain. From T cells, B-cell-depleted T cells, or PBMCs came the material, which was cDNA or gDNA.

The CDR3 runs 15 residues. Germline V gene data show CDR1 as SGHDT and CDR2 as YYEEEE. Between the trimmed V and J ends, which lost 1 base and 7 bases, there was a span of 15 bases. The assay was immunoSEQ multiplex PCR, and TCRdb's table has in-frame clones only and misses some. The sample holds approximately 150,000 clones, roughly 80% seen once. This sequence was found in a woman older than 75 with acute or convalescent COVID-19. Sequencing used peripheral blood. The chain combines TRBV5-6 with TRBJ2-1, with D tentatively TRBD2 (6 bases). CDR3 residues: CASSLSAGDLNEQFF. In DNA form, the CDR3 reads TGTGCCAGCAGCTTGAGTGCTGGGGACTTAAATGAGCAGTTCTTC.